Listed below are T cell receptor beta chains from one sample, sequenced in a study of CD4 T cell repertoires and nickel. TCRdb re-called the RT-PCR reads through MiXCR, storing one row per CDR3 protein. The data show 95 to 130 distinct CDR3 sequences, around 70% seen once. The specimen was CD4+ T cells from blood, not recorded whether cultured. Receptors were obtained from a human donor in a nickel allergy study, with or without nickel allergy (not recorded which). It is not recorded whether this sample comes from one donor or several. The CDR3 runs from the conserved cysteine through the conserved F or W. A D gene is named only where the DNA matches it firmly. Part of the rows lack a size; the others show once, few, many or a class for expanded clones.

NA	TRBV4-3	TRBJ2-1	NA	CASSQDLWSSYNEQFF	TGCGCCAGCAGCCAAGATCTGTGGAGCTCCTACAATGAGCAGTTCTTC
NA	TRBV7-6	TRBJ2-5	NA	CASSTLVLETQYF	TGTGCCAGCAGCACTCTGGTCTTAGAGACCCAGTACTTC
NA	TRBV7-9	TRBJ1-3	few	CASSQYGAGNTIYF	TGTGCCAGCAGCCAGTACGGAGCTGGAAACACCATATATTTT
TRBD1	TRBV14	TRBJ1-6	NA	CASSQGARGRSPLHF	TGTGCCAGCAGCCAAGGGGCCAGGGGGCGGTCACCCCTCCACTTT
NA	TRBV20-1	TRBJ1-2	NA	CSARDPGDIHYGYTF	TGCAGTGCTAGAGATCCGGGCGACATCCACTATGGCTACACCTTC
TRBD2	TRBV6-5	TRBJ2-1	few	CASSYQRAGGYEQFF	TGTGCCAGCAGTTACCAACGGGCGGGGGGATATGAGCAGTTCTTC
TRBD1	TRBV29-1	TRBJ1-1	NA	CSVGTGVGTEAFF	TGCAGCGTCGGGACAGGGGTGGGCACTGAAGCTTTCTTT
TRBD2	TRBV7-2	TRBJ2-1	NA	CASSLQAGRYNEQFF	TGTGCCAGCAGCTTACAAGCGGGGAGATACAATGAGCAGTTCTTC
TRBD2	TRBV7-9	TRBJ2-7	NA	CASSASGGPHEQYF	TGTGCCAGCAGCGCCTCGGGAGGGCCGCACGAGCAGTACTTC
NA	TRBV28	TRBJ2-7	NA	CASSLKGAYEQYF	TGTGCCAGCAGTTTAAAAGGGGCCTACGAGCAGTACTTC
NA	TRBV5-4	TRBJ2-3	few	CASSQALVRSTDTQYF	TGTGCCAGCAGCCAGGCCCTGGTTCGGTCTACAGATACGCAGTATTTT
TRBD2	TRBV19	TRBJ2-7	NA	CASSIAGDQVYEQYF	TGTGCCAGTAGTATTGCGGGGGACCAAGTCTACGAGCAGTACTTC
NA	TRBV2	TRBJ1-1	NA	CASSTWGVAFF	TGTGCCAGCAGTACATGGGGTGTAGCTTTCTTT
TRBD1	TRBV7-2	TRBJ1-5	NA	CASSLTGQGAGNQPQHF	TGTGCCAGCAGCTTAACGGGACAGGGGGCCGGCAATCAGCCCCAGCATTTT
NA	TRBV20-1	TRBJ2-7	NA	CSAASGPEQYF	TGCAGTGCTGCCTCAGGGCCCGAGCAGTACTTC
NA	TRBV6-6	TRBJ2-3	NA	CASSTLRADTQYF	TGTGCCAGCAGCACCCTCAGGGCAGATACGCAGTATTTT
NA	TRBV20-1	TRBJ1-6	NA	CSARDHQGPGNSPLHF	TGCAGTGCTAGAGATCATCAGGGCCCCGGTAATTCACCCCTCCACTTT
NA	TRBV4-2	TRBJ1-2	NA	CASSQDRETTLYGYTF	TGTGCCAGCAGCCAAGATCGTGAGACAACCCTTTATGGCTACACCTTC
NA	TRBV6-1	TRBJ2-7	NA	CASSEAITTPGQGLYEQYF	TGTGCCAGCAGTGAAGCCATTACGACACCGGGACAAGGATTGTACGAGCAGTACTTC
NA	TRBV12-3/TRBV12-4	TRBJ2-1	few	CASSPTSGGPSYNEQFF	TGTGCCAGCAGTCCCACCTCCGGGGGGCCCTCCTACAATGAGCAGTTCTTC
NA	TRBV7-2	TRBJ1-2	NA	CASSPRGGTNYGYTF	TGTGCCAGCAGCCCACGGGGGGGAACTAACTATGGCTACACCTTC
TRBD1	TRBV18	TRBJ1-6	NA	CASSPQGTGVGSPLHF	TGTGCCAGCTCACCACAGGGGACAGGGGTGGGATCACCCCTCCACTTT
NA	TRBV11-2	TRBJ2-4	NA	CASSPSSRPQNIQYF	TGTGCCAGCAGCCCTAGTAGTCGCCCTCAAAACATTCAGTACTTC
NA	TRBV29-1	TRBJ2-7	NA	CSVRILSYEQYF	TGCAGCGTTCGAATCCTCTCCTACGAGCAGTACTTC
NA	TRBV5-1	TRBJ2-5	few	CASSLQGREETQYF	TGCGCCAGCAGCTTGCAGGGGCGGGAAGAGACCCAGTACTTC